Each of the 30 T cell receptor beta chains below was sequenced from the same sample in a study of blood T cell repertoires in COVID-19. TCRdb's copy holds only in-frame clones and misses some; the assay was immunoSEQ multiplex PCR. The profile shows 45,000 to 50,000 clones, over 80% of them singletons. Sequenced input: peripheral blood. Receptors were obtained from a man in his fifties or sixties with acute or convalescent COVID-19.

The V gene is TRBV6-6, the J gene TRBJ2-3, with no clear D. This CDR3 has 11 residues. Germline V gene lookup returns CDR1 MNHNY and CDR2 SVGAGI (reference sequence). V lost 7 bases and J 9 bases, leaving 11 bases between the germline ends. CDR3 sequence reads: CASIGSETQYF. The CDR3 coding sequence is TGTGCCAGCATCGGGTCTGAGACGCAGTATTTT.

The chain joins TRBV7-6 to TRBJ2-7; 9 positions agree with TRBD1. The CDR3 totals 15 residues. CDR1 and CDR2 from the germline V gene are SGHVS and FNYEAQ. V shed 1 base and J 3 bases; nucleotides not matched to a gene: 4. The CDR3 loop is CASSLGETGGYEQYF. For the CDR3, the DNA is TGTGCCAGCAGCTTAGGTGAGACAGGGGGCTACGAGCAGTACTTC.

This clone came up once. The genes are TRBV28 and TRBJ2-7, with 7 bases identical to TRBD1. CDR1 is MDHEN, CDR2 SYDVKM, per germline. Unmatched junction bases numbered 16, after V lost 5 bases and J lost 0 bases. This CDR3 has 18 amino acids. This CDR3 reads CASSPYRGPGQRSYEQYF. The CDR3, as DNA: TGTGCCAGCAGTCCCTACCGAGGACCGGGACAGCGCTCCTACGAGCAGTACTTC.

This sequence joins TRBV4-1 and TRBJ2-7; 7 nucleotides align to TRBD1. V shed 1 base, J shed 4 bases, and the junction held 7 bases outside the gene matches. Germline-derived CDR1 and CDR2 are MGHRA and YSYEKL. The CDR3 contains 15 residues. CDR3: CASSQGVGGFYEQYF. CDR3 in DNA: TGCGCCAGCAGCCAAGGGGTAGGGGGCTTTTACGAGCAGTACTTC.

V usage is TRBV15 and J usage is TRBJ1-4; 7 nucleotides line up with TRBD1. Germline V gene data show CDR1 as LNHNV and CDR2 as YYDKDF (reference sequence). Trimming at V came to 0 bases and at J to 8 bases, leaving 6 bases not matched to a gene. The CDR3 contains 15 residues. Here the CDR3 reads CATSRDLGGGEKLFF. Written as DNA, the CDR3 is TGTGCCACCAGCAGAGATTTAGGGGGCGGGGAAAAACTGTTTTTT.

V usage is TRBV6-1 and J usage is TRBJ2-3; TRBD1 is a possible D gene (5 bases). Trimming left V 2 bases short and J 3 bases short, with 12 bases between. Germline CDR1 reads MNHNS; CDR2 reads SASEGT. This CDR3 is built from 15 residues. CDR3 nucleotides: TGTGCCAGCAGTGAAATTCAGGGTTCGACAGATACGCAGTATTTT. Translation: CASSEIQGSTDTQYF.

This clone has a single count. The chain links TRBV29-1 to TRBJ1-4, with D possibly matching TRBD1 (5 bases). Germline V gives CDR1 SQVTM, CDR2 ANQGSEA. The CDR3 is 13 residues long. V was pared by 7 bases and J by 6 bases, with 15 bases between. CDR3 sequence: CSAVGARDEKLFF. CDR3 coding DNA: TGCAGCGCTGTTGGGGCGCGAGATGAAAAACTGTTTTTT. Combining the CDR3 with reference TRBV29-1 and TRBJ1-4 gives the whole variable domain SAVISQKPSRDICQRGTSLTIQCQVDSQVTMMFWYRQQPGQSLTLIATANQGSEATYESGFVIDKFPISRPNLTFSTLTVSNMSPEDSSIYLCSAVGARDEKLFFGSGTQLSVL.

The chain joins TRBV27 to TRBJ1-2, with a possible D match to TRBD1 (6 bases). CDR1 is MNHEY, CDR2 SMNVEV, per germline (reference sequence). Trimming removed 3 bases from V and 8 bases from J, with 13 bases in between. The CDR3 totals 13 residues. DNA of the CDR3: TGTGCCAGCAGTTTCCCAGGGGCAGGGGGCTACACCTTC. Protein: CASSFPGAGGYTF.

The chain has TRBV19 and TRBJ1-2; D ambiguous. The germline V gene has CDR1 LNHDA and CDR2 SQIVND (reference sequence). V was cut by 8 bases and J by 3 bases, with 13 bases left in between. The length of the CDR3 is 13 residues. The CDR3 here is CASCPLVDYGYTF. The CDR3 nucleotides read TGTGCCAGTTGTCCTCTTGTCGACTATGGCTACACCTTC.

The rearrangement joins TRBV29-1 to TRBJ1-1, with D possibly matching TRBD1 (6 bases). CDR1 is SQVTM, CDR2 ANQGSEA, per germline. This CDR3 region has 14 residues. The V end was cut by 0 bases, the J end by 0 bases, with 8 bases between. The chain's CDR3 is CSVEDAGVNTEAFF. The CDR3 nucleotides are TGCAGCGTTGAAGATGCAGGGGTGAACACTGAAGCTTTCTTT.

This clone was seen more than once but under ten times. The CDR3 sequence: CASSFPQRSGIDNEQFF. As DNA, the CDR3 is TGTGCCAGCAGCTTCCCCCAGCGTAGCGGGATCGACAATGAGCAGTTCTTC. This rearrangement joins TRBV7-3 to TRBJ2-1; 8 positions match TRBD2. Germline V gene lookup returns CDR1 SGHTA and CDR2 FQGTGA. With V trimmed by 3 bases and J by 5 bases, 12 bases remained unmatched. This CDR3 contains 17 residues.

The CDR3 loop is CASSLAQGPTEAFF. The CDR3 coding sequence is TGTGCCAGCAGCTTGGCACAGGGGCCCACTGAAGCTTTCTTT. This chain connects TRBV5-4 to TRBJ1-1; 7 bases agree with TRBD1. This CDR3 spans 14 amino acids. Losses at the gene ends were 0 bases for V and 4 bases for J; bases not matched to a gene: 3. The germline V gene has CDR1 SGHNT and CDR2 YYREEE (reference sequence).

V is TRBV6-5 and J is TRBJ1-5; TRBD1 agrees at 7 bases. Per germline, CDR1 MNHEY and CDR2 SVGAGI. This CDR3 is built from 13 residues. J gave up 7 bases and V 6 bases, and 6 bases lay outside the gene matches. CDR3 in amino acids: CASREDRNQPQHF. The CDR3 nucleotides read TGTGCCAGCAGAGAGGACAGGAACCAGCCCCAGCATTTT.

This clone has only one observation. The rearrangement uses TRBV6-5 and TRBJ1-6; 10 nucleotides match TRBD1. J gave up 9 bases and V 6 bases, and 5 bases lay outside the gene matches. Per the germline V gene, CDR1 is MNHEY and CDR2 is SVGAGI. The CDR3 loop spans 14 amino acids. CDR3 in amino acids: CASRTDRGLSPLHF. The CDR3 DNA is TGTGCCAGCAGGACTGACAGGGGGCTTTCACCCCTCCACTTT.

V is TRBV28 and J is TRBJ2-7; 7 bases are shared with TRBD2. Germline V gene data show CDR1 as MDHEN and CDR2 as SYDVKM. The J segment lost 2 bases and the V segment lost 3 bases, leaving 7 bases of the junction unmatched. The CDR3 is 15 residues long. The DNA for the CDR3 is TGTGCCAGCAGTTTTGATGGCAGCGGGACCTACGAGCAGTACTTC. Translation gives CASSFDGSGTYEQYF.

This chain joins TRBV10-3 and TRBJ2-5, with 7 positions matching TRBD2. This CDR3 is 12 amino acids long. Germline V gene sequence: CDR1 ENHRY, CDR2 SYGVKD. J gave up 4 bases and V 10 bases, and 6 bases lay outside the gene matches. The CDR3 DNA reads TGTGCCACGCGAGGCGGGGGAGAGACCCAGTACTTC. This codes for CATRGGGETQYF.

The gene calls are TRBV14 and TRBJ2-5; D perhaps matches TRBD1 (5 bases). Germline V gives CDR1 SGHDN, CDR2 FVKESK. The CDR3 spans 15 residues. The V end was cut by 0 bases, the J end by 5 bases, with 13 bases between. The CDR3 coding sequence is TGTGCCAGCAGCCAAGATTCGGCAGGGTGGGAGACCCAGTACTTC. It specifies CASSQDSAGWETQYF.

Written as DNA, the CDR3 is TGTGCCAGCAGTGAAGGGCACGGAGGGGTAACCCAGTACTTC. Translated, it gives CASSEGHGGVTQYF. The V gene is TRBV6-1, the J gene TRBJ2-5, with D possibly matching TRBD2 (6 bases). The germline CDR1 and CDR2 sequences are MNHNS and SASEGT. The V end lost 1 base, the J end lost 8 bases, and 14 bases lay between the germline ends. This CDR3 region has 14 residues.

This chain connects TRBV30 to TRBJ1-1; D not certain. The germline gives CDR1 GTSNPN, CDR2 SVGIG (reference sequence). This CDR3 comprises 13 residues. Trimming shortened V by 2 bases and J by 1 base, and 8 bases separated the two germline ends. CDR3 protein: CAWSPTGNTEAFF. The CDR3 nucleotides read TGTGCCTGGAGTCCGACGGGGAACACTGAAGCTTTCTTT. Drawing the rest from reference TRBV30 and TRBJ1-1, the complete variable domain is SQTIHQWPATLVQPVGSPLSLECTVEGTSNPNLYWYRQAAGRGLQLLFYSVGIGQISSEVPQNLSASRPQDRQFILSSKKLLLSDSGFYLCAWSPTGNTEAFFGQGTRLTVV.

The chain is built from TRBV6-5 and TRBJ2-7; a possible D gene is TRBD2 (5 bases). Trimming cost V 3 bases and J 6 bases, with 15 bases left between them. The CDR3 runs to 14 residues. Germline V gives CDR1 MNHEY, CDR2 SVGAGI. CDR3: CASSYSWVEGEQYF. The DNA of the CDR3 is TGTGCCAGCAGTTATTCTTGGGTCGAGGGCGAGCAGTACTTC.

V and J are TRBV28 and TRBJ1-4; possible D gene TRBD1, 5 bases. V lost 2 bases and J 7 bases, leaving 14 bases between the germline ends. This CDR3 has 15 amino acids. Per the germline V gene, CDR1 is MDHEN and CDR2 is SYDVKM. DNA for the CDR3: TGTGCCAGCAGTTTAAGTCGGCAGGGACTTGAAAAACTGTTTTTT. It is translated as CASSLSRQGLEKLFF.

The CDR3 protein is CASSPLGGDQPQHF. DNA for the CDR3: TGCGCCAGCAGCCCCCTGGGGGGTGATCAGCCCCAGCATTTT. The chain recombines TRBV5-1 with TRBJ1-5; possibly TRBD1 for D (5 bases). V was shortened by 4 bases and J by 5 bases, with 13 bases between the two germline ends. The CDR3 sequence is 14 residues long. CDR1 SGHRS and CDR2 YFSETQ come from the germline V gene.

J is TRBJ2-7 and V is TRBV4-1, with 11 nucleotides matching TRBD1. Germline loops: CDR1 MGHRA, CDR2 YSYEKL. J gave up 4 bases and V 4 bases, and 6 bases lay outside the gene matches. This CDR3 spans 15 amino acids. CDR3 sequence reads: CASSPGQGVLYEQYF. The CDR3 nucleotides read TGCGCCAGCAGCCCGGGACAGGGGGTTTTGTACGAGCAGTACTTC.

V and J are TRBV10-3 and TRBJ2-1; 7 positions agree with TRBD2. This CDR3 spans 16 amino acids. Trimming cost V 4 bases and J 1 base; bases outside gene matches: 7. CDR1 is ENHRY and CDR2 is SYGVKD in the germline V gene. The CDR3 spells CAISGYSGPSYNEQFF. The CDR3 DNA is TGTGCCATCAGTGGTTATAGCGGGCCTTCCTACAATGAGCAGTTCTTC.

The V and J genes are TRBV6-5 and TRBJ1-6, with TRBD1 identical over 9 bases. The CDR3 is 15 residues long. The V and J ends lost 0 bases and 7 bases, in that order; junction bases with no gene match: 1. CDR1 and CDR2 (germline): MNHEY, SVGAGI. DNA for the CDR3: TGTGCCAGCAGTTACTCGGGGACAGGGAATTCACCCCTCCACTTT. This sequence encodes CASSYSGTGNSPLHF.

The chain employs TRBV7-3 and TRBJ2-3; 11 bases line up with TRBD2. This CDR3 comprises 15 residues. With V trimmed by 3 bases and J by 6 bases, 5 bases remained unmatched. The V gene's germline CDR1 is SGHTA and CDR2 FQGTGA. The CDR3 nucleotides are TGTGCCAGCAGCTTTAGCGGGGGGGCCTATGATACGCAGTATTTT. Amino acids: CASSFSGGAYDTQYF.

This clone was picked up a small number of times. This rearrangement joins TRBV9 to TRBJ1-1, with a tentative D call TRBD1 (6 bases). V shed 3 bases and J shed 5 bases, with 11 bases lying between them. The CDR3 extends over 13 amino acids. Germline values: CDR1 SGDLS, CDR2 YYNGEE. The CDR3 spells CASSGQVETEAFF. Written as DNA, the CDR3 is TGTGCCAGCAGCGGACAGGTTGAAACTGAAGCTTTCTTT.

V gene TRBV24-1 combines with J gene TRBJ2-1, with 11 positions matching TRBD2. The CDR3 runs to 15 residues. V lost 4 bases and J lost 12; bases outside the gene matches: 10. CDR1 is KGHDR, CDR2 SFDVKD, per germline. The CDR3 nucleotides are TGTGCCACCAGTGACCGTAGCGGGGGGGCTTCGGGGCAGTTCTTC. It specifies CATSDRSGGASGQFF.

The rearrangement uses TRBV5-1 and TRBJ1-5, with no clear D. The CDR3 loop spans 13 amino acids. The germline V and J ends were trimmed by 1 base and 4 bases, with 6 bases remaining between them. Germline CDR1 and CDR2: SGHRS and YFSETQ. CDR3 sequence: CASSLTVNQPQHF. The CDR3 DNA is TGCGCCAGCAGCTTGACAGTTAATCAGCCCCAGCATTTT.

In DNA, the CDR3 is TGTGCCTGGGGAGGGGGCTTGGGAAACACCATATATTTT. Its protein product is CAWGGGLGNTIYF. The chain recombines TRBV30 with TRBJ1-3; 7 bases align to TRBD1. Trimming removed 5 bases from V and 4 bases from J; junction bases left unmatched: 5. Germline CDR1 is GTSNPN and CDR2 is SVGIG (reference sequence). The CDR3 is 13 residues long.